This T cell receptor (beta chain) was captured in a study of cytomegalovirus exposure and HLA in healthy donors. The PCR contained 60 Vbeta and 13 Jbeta primers. Per the study methods: In a later analysis, of 80 million or so unique beta chains, some 10 million appeared in at least two donors. Only in-frame clones appear in the TCRdb table, and some are missing; sequencing was by immunoSEQ multiplex PCR. The V and J calls and clone size come from that table; D and trimming were worked out from the DNA. The table includes roughly 70,000 clones, 70% to 85% detected once. Germline V gives CDR1 LNHDA, CDR2 SQIVND (reference sequence). V lost 4 bases, J lost 1 base, and 6 bases stayed unmatched. This CDR3 spans 15 amino acids.

The V gene is TRBV19, the J gene TRBJ1-1, with 7 bases fitting TRBD1. Sequencing was carried out using PBMCs. The source of this sequence is a human donor in good health. CDR3 nucleotide sequence: TGTGCCAGTAGTACTTTGGACAGGTCGAACACTGAAGCTTTCTTT. It codes for CASSTLDRSNTEAFF.